The 6 T cell receptor beta chains below all came from one sample that was sequenced in a study of neurological immune-mediated disorders. TCRdb re-analysed the 5' RACE reads in MiXCR, keeping a single row per CDR3 protein. The sample records approximately 100,000 distinct CDR3 sequences, 3.5% to 4% being singletons. Sequences were obtained from PBMCs. These receptors all come from a young woman with multiple sclerosis.

This clonotype was recorded at least ten times. V is TRBV20-1 and J is TRBJ2-1; D is unresolved. With 4 bases removed from V and 9 bases from J, the gap between germline ends came to 19 bases. The CDR3 runs 14 residues. Germline assignment: CDR1 DFQATT and CDR2 SNEGSKA (reference sequence). CDR3 region: CSATGVSGNSEQFF. For the CDR3, the DNA is TGCAGTGCTACTGGAGTTTCAGGCAATTCTGAGCAGTTCTTC.

At least ten counts were recorded for this clonotype. The chain recombines TRBV25-1 with TRBJ1-4; D not certain. In germline, CDR1 is MGHDK, CDR2 SYGVNS. V was cut by 0 bases and J by 4 bases, with 9 bases left in between. The CDR3 covers 15 residues. CDR3 bases: TGTGCCAGCAGTGAATACGACGGCCTTAATGAAAAACTGTTTTTT. It translates to CASSEYDGLNEKLFF.

This clonotype was seen at least ten times. The rearrangement joins TRBV7-3 to TRBJ2-1, with D perhaps matching TRBD1 (5 bases). The CDR3 is 12 residues long. Germline V lookup: CDR1 SGHTA, CDR2 FQGTGA. Trimming shortened V by 3 bases and J by 13 bases, and 13 bases separated the two germline ends. The CDR3 sequence is CASSFQTDRQFF. The CDR3 DNA reads as TGTGCCAGCAGCTTCCAGACAGATCGCCAGTTCTTC.

Many counts were recorded for this clonotype. The gene calls are TRBV10-2 and TRBJ1-1; D is perhaps TRBD1 (5 bases). The germline CDR1 and CDR2 sequences are WSHSY and SAAADI. The V gene lost 7 bases and the J gene lost 1 base, with 16 bases spanning the gap. The CDR3 is made up of 15 amino acids. CDR3 nucleotide sequence: TGCGCCAGCACATATTGGAGGGGTGGGAACACTGAAGCTTTCTTT. Translating it yields CASTYWRGGNTEAFF.

This clonotype was seen at least ten times. CDR3 sequence (DNA): TGTGCCAGCAAGGGGACAGGGGACTACGAGCAGTACTTC. It codes for CASKGTGDYEQYF. The genes are TRBV6-5 and TRBJ2-7; 10 bases are a match to TRBD1. The ends lost 7 bases at V and 3 bases at J; junction bases unmatched: 3. This CDR3 spans 13 amino acids. From germline, CDR1 is MNHEY and CDR2 SVGAGI.

This clonotype was recorded many times. The V call is TRBV2, the J call TRBJ2-2; D ambiguous. Deletions cut 5 bases from V and 6 bases from J, with 13 bases between. Germline CDR1 is SNHLY and CDR2 is FYNNEI. The CDR3 runs to 14 residues. CDR3 region: CASSIGPRAGELFF. The CDR3 nucleotides read TGTGCCAGCAGTATCGGCCCCCGAGCCGGGGAGCTGTTTTTT.